The T cell receptor (beta chain) described here comes from a study of preoperative IRX-2 immunotherapy in early breast cancer. The sample's treatment: preoperative locoregional IRX-2 cytokine immunotherapy. Only in-frame clones appear in the TCRdb table, and some are missing; sequencing was by immunoSEQ multiplex PCR. The sample includes roughly 99,000 clones, 80% to 90% of them seen just once. Losses at the gene ends were 0 bases for V and 6 bases for J; bases not matched to a gene: 3. The CDR3 is made up of 14 amino acids. Germline loops: CDR1 MNHGY, CDR2 SAAAGT. This TCR came from a human donor with breast cancer. This rearrangement joins TRBV6-8 to TRBJ2-7, with 9 bases that match TRBD1. The sequencing used tumor tissue, collected after IRX-2 immunotherapy. The chain's CDR3 is CASSYSGQGSEQYF. The DNA of the CDR3 is TGTGCCAGCAGTTACTCTGGACAGGGGTCCGAGCAGTACTTC.